Included here is one TCR beta chain sequence, with context. This specimen belongs to a study of shared clonotypes between healthy human individuals. Whole-study context: Two women and a few men aged 18 to 49 made up the donors.

Donors comprised healthy HIV-negative adults lacking recent acute infections or vaccinations. Within Nashville, Tennessee resided all donors, each a Caucasian adult. The germline V gene encodes CDR1 SGHRS and CDR2 YFSETQ. The CDR3 is 16 residues long. V trimming: 3 bases; J trimming: 2 bases; junction bases outside the gene matches: 8. Libraries were prepared by immunoSEQ multiplex PCR; TCRdb keeps only in-frame clonotypes and omits some of them. The data show roughly 480,000 clones, roughly 85% seen once. Material for sequencing was PBMCs. The chain recombines TRBV5-1 with TRBJ2-3; TRBD1 agrees at 8 bases. The clonotype originates from a middle-aged woman in good health. Some clones in this sample may be carry-over from other donors' samples. CDR3 amino acids: CASSWTPDRATDTQYF. The CDR3 DNA reads as TGCGCCAGCAGCTGGACCCCGGACAGGGCCACAGATACGCAGTATTTT.